Presented here are 3 T cell receptor beta chains from one specimen sequenced in a study of T cells expressing NK-cell markers. TCRdb processed the 5' RACE reads again and assigns one entry to each CDR3 protein, with no DNA. Its table records about 190,000 distinct CDR3 sequences. The specimen was blood T cells: a sorted CD56 or NKG2C T cell subset, CD4+ or CD8+ T cells, or bulk PBMC T cells (not recorded which). The receptors shown here come from a man between 18 and 69 years old in good health.

The V and J genes are TRBV7-9 and TRBJ1-2. Per the germline V gene, CDR1 is SEHNR and CDR2 is FQNEAQ (reference sequence). The CDR3 has 12 amino acids. CDR3 protein: CASRTSANGYTF.

The CDR3 protein is CASSPFIGVYGYTF. The chain employs TRBV7-8 and TRBJ1-2; the TCRdb D gene call, TRBD1, has no DNA to confirm it. CDR3 length: 14 residues. Germline CDR1 SGHVS, CDR2 FQNEAQ.

CDR3 in amino acids: CAISERDNTDTQYF. The chain couples TRBV10-3 to TRBJ2-3; with no DNA, the TCRdb D assignment of TRBD1 cannot be verified. This CDR3 contains 14 residues. Germline V lookup: CDR1 ENHRY, CDR2 SYGVKD.